This T cell receptor beta chain was profiled in a study of shared clonotypes between healthy human individuals (dated by TCRdb to the early 2020s). Looking at the study overall: Two women and a few men aged 18 to 49 years were included in the cohort. For each donor, three plates each were used for CD4 naive and CD4 memory, two plates were used for CD8 naive, and one plate was used for CD8 memory. To estimate repertoire size and how much clonotypes are shared between individuals, the study performed deep sequencing of blood TCR repertoires from a few healthy adults. To increase sequencing depth and limit assay-specific biases, TCR repertoire library preparation and sequencing were carried out by different laboratories using diverse techniques. Each donor's leukapheresis produced roughly between about 0.9 and 9.5 billion PBMCs.

The donors were healthy, HIV-negative adults who had no recently reported acute infections or vaccinations. Every donor was a Caucasian adult living in Nashville, Tennessee, USA. CD4+ T cells were enriched by magnetic negative selection, after which naive cells were positively selected on CD45RA and the negative fraction was taken as the memory subset. After blood collection by leukapheresis, PBMCs were isolated using Ficoll-Histopaque density gradient centrifugation and then cryopreserved in the vapor phase of liquid nitrogen. Purity and quantity of every magnetically sorted T cell population were checked by analytical flow cytometry. From each sorted fraction, genomic DNA was isolated and quantified by UV absorbance on a Nanodrop 2000c. General study outcomes and caveats: Naive subsets generally had larger estimated clonotype richness than memory subsets did. Rarefaction of sorted-subset datasets indicated incomplete sequencing despite the large sequencing depth. The genetic and exposure-history diversity represented was limited by the small number of donors. Based on pairwise subsampling, the degree of clonotype sharing among donors was expected to be affected by sequencing depth. Compared with non-shared clonotypes, clonotypes shared by all four sorted-subset donors had higher generation probabilities. Sampling was restricted to blood, and TCR repertoires in tissue are likely to differ from TCR repertoires in blood. Across a handful of donors, approximately 4.6% of naive CD4, approximately 4% of naive CD8, approximately 2.5% of memory CD4, and 0.4% to 0.45% of memory CD8 clonotypes were shared.

Using the deep immunoSEQ assay, multiplex PCR amplified TCR CDR3 regions from genomic DNA. Genomic DNA extracted from each cell subset was distributed evenly over all wells of several immunoSEQ 96-well plates, and each plate served as one replicate. For sorted subsets, around 200 ng genomic DNA, equal to 30,000 to 35,000 T cell genomes, was loaded into each replicate PCR. The purified libraries were quantified using a Qubit 3.0 fluorometer, sized with a Bioanalyzer 2100, and then quantified again using the KAPA Library Quantification kit. Every immunoSEQ 96-well plate was sequenced on a separate single-read 150-cycle Illumina NextSeq 550 flow cell. The original pipeline was this. Because only junctional sequences without quality scores were contained in the immunoSEQ output, filtering matching that applied to full-length reads could not be performed. To assign V/J genes and CDR3, sequences were annotated using PyIR, a Python wrapper for IgBLAST v1.9, with IMGT germline references. Reads with weak V/J assignments (E-value above 1e-6), missing CDR3, stop codons, out-of-frame junctions, or ambiguous translated residues were removed. V3J clonotypes were defined as sequences sharing the same inferred V gene, J gene, and CDR3 amino acid sequence. Percentage overlap between repertoires was computed as shared unique clonotypes divided by the size of the smaller repertoire. Repertoire richness was assessed with RTK rarefaction, the Chao1 estimator, and Recon v2.1 estimates of unobserved clonotypes. Generation probabilities were computed with OLGA for all TCRbeta clonotypes obtained by the gDNA method from a handful of donors. TCRdb's version of the immuneACCESS table is confined to in-frame rearrangements and falls short of the full clone set. An unresolved V gene accounts for under half of the shortfall where checked; the remainder is of unknown origin. D and trimming come from the DNA, and the V and J calls and clone size come from that table. The sample data list approximately 2,000,000 clones, and 92% of these were observed just once. The top ten clonotypes cover about 0.41% of the sample.

About this clone itself: No cognate antigen has been identified for it. Base qualities are not at hand, and no much larger clone is one base apart.

Sample: naive CD4+ T cells from PBMCs. Reading the label with the study, this specimen's cell subset or site is: CD45RA+ positively selected. This TCR was sampled from a man between 18 and 29 years old in good health. Some clones in this sample may be carry-over from other donors' samples.

The CDR3 amino acid sequence is: CASSLVGPGLPTEAFF. The base sequence is TGTGCCAGCAGCTTAGTAGGGCCAGGACTGCCCACTGAAGCTTTCTTT. The chain couples TRBV7-2 to TRBJ1-1, with no D gene named confidently. Including cysteine and phenylalanine, the CDR3 has 16 amino acids. Left in the record is the CDR3 DNA by itself, 48 bases read in frame from the first base. Trimming removed 1 base from V and 4 bases from J, leaving 16 bases between the germline ends. Based on the germline V gene, the CDR1 and CDR2 sequences are SGHTA and FQGNSA.